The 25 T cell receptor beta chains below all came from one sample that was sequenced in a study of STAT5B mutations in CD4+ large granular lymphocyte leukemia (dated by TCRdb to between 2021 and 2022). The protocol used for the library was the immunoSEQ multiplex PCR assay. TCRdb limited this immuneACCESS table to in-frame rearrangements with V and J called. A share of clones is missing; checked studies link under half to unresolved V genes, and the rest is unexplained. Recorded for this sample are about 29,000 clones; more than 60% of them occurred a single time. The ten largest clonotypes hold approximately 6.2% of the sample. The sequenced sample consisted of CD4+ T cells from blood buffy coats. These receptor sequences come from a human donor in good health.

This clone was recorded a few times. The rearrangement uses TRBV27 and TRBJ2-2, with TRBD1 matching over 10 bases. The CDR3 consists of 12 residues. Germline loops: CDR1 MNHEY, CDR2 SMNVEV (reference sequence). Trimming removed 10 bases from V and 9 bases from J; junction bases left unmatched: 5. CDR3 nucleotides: TGTGCCACCTGGGACAGGGGACGGGAGCTGTTTTTT. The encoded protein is CATWDRGRELFF.

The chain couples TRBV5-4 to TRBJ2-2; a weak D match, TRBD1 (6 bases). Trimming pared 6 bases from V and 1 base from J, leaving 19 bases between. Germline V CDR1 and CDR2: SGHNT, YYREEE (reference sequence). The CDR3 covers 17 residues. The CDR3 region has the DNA TGTGCCAGCACCCTATCACCGGGACAACTGAACACCGGGGAGCTGTTTTTT. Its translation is CASTLSPGQLNTGELFF.

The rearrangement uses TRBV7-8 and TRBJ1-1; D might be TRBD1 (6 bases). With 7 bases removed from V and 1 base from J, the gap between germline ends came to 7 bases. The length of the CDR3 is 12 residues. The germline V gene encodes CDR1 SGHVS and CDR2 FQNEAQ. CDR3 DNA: TGTGCCAGCAAACAGGGGAACACTGAAGCTTTCTTT. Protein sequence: CASKQGNTEAFF.

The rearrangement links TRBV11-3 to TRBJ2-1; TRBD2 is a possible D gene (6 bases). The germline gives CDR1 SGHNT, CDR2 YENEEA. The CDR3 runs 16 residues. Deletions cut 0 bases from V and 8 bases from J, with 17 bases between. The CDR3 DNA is TGTGCCAGCAGCTTAGATTGGTGGGAGGACGGCGATGAGCAGTTCTTC. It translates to CASSLDWWEDGDEQFF.

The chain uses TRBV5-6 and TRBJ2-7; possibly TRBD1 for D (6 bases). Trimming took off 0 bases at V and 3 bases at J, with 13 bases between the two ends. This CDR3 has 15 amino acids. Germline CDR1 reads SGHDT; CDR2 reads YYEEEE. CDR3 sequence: CASSLDPWTVYEQYF. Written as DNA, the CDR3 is TGTGCCAGCAGCTTGGACCCTTGGACAGTCTACGAGCAGTACTTC.

The CDR3 loop is CASAQEGLGEKLFF. The DNA of the CDR3 is TGCGCCAGCGCGCAAGAGGGCCTCGGGGAAAAACTGTTTTTT. The V gene is TRBV5-1, the J gene TRBJ1-4; D not certain. Germline values: CDR1 SGHRS, CDR2 YFSETQ. V lost 7 bases to trimming and J lost 8 bases, with 18 bases between them. There are 14 residues in the CDR3.

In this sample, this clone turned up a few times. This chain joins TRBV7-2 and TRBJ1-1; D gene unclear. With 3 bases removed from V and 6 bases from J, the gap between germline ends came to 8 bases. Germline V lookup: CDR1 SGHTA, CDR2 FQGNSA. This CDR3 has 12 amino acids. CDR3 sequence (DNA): TGTGCCAGCAGCTTTCTCGTAGCTGAAGCTTTCTTT. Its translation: CASSFLVAEAFF.

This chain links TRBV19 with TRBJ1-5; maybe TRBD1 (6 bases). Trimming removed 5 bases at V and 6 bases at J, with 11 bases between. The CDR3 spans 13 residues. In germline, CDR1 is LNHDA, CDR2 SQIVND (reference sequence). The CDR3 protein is CASSVQGGQPQHF. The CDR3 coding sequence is TGTGCCAGTAGTGTACAGGGAGGTCAGCCCCAGCATTTT.

The CDR3 sequence: CASKRAALAETQYF. CDR3 DNA: TGCGCCAGCAAGAGGGCCGCGTTAGCGGAGACCCAGTACTTC. V is TRBV5-1 and J is TRBJ2-5; the D gene is possibly TRBD2 (5 bases). Germline values: CDR1 SGHRS, CDR2 YFSETQ. The CDR3 is 14 residues long. V lost 6 bases to trimming and J lost 5 bases, with 17 bases between them.

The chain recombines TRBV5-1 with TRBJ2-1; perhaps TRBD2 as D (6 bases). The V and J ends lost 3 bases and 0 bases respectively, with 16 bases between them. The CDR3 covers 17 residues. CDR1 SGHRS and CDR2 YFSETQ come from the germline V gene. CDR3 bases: TGCGCCAGCAGCTGGGGGGTCGGAGGGAGCTCCTACAATGAGCAGTTCTTC. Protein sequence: CASSWGVGGSSYNEQFF. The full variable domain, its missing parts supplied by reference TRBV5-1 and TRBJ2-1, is KAGVTQTPRYLIKTRGQQVTLSCSPISGHRSVSWYQQTPGQGLQFLFEYFSETQRNKGNFPGRFSGRQFSNSRSEMNVSTLELGDSALYLCASSWGVGGSSYNEQFFGPGTRLTVL.

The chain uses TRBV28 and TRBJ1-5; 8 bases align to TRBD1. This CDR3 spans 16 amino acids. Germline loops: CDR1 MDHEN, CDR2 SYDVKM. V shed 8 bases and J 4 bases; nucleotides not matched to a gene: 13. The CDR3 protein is CASGEPGQASNQPQHF. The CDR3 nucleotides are TGTGCCAGCGGAGAACCGGGACAGGCTAGTAATCAGCCCCAGCATTTT.

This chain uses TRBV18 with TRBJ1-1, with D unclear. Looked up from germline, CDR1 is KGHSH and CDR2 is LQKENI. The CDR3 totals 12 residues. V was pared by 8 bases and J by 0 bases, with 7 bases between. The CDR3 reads CASRGMNTEAFF. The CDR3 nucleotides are TGTGCCAGCCGGGGAATGAACACTGAAGCTTTCTTT.

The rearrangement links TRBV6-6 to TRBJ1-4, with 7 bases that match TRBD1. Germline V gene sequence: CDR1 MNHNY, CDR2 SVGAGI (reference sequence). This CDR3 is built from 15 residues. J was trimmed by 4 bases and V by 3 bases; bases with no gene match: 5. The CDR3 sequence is CASSYSGTVNEKLFF. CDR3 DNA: TGTGCCAGCAGTTATTCCGGGACAGTTAATGAAAAACTGTTTTTT.

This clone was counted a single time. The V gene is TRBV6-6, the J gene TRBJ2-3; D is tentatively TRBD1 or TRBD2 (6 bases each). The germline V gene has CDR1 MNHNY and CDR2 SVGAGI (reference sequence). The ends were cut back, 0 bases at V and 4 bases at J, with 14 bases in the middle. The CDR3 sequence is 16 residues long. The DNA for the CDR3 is TGTGCCAGCAGTTACTCGTCGCGTGGGGGGCCAGATACGCAGTATTTT. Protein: CASSYSSRGGPDTQYF.

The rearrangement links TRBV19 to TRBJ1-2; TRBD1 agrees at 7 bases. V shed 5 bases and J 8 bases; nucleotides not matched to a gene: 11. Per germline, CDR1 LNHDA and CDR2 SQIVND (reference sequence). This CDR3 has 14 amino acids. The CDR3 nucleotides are TGTGCCAGTAGTCAACAGGGGTCCCTTTGGGGCTACACCTTC. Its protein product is CASSQQGSLWGYTF.

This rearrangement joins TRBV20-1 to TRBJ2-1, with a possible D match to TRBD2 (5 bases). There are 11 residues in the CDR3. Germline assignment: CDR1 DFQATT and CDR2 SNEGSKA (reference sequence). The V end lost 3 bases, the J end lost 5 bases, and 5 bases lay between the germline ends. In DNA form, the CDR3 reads TGCAGTGCTAGCGGGGACAATGAGCAGTTCTTC. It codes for CSASGDNEQFF.

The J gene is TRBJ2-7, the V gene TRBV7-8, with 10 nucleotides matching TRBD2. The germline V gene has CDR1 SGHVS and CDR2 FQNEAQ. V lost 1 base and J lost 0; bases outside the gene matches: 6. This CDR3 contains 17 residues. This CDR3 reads CASSLEGGLAASYEQYF. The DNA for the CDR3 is TGTGCCAGCAGCTTAGAGGGTGGACTAGCGGCCTCCTACGAGCAGTACTTC.

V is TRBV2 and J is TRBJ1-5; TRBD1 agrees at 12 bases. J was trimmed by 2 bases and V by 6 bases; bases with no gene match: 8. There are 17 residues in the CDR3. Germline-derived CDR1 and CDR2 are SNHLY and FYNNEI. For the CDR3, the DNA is TGTGCCAGCAGCTCGGGACAGGGGGCCGCGGGCAATCAGCCCCAGCATTTT. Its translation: CASSSGQGAAGNQPQHF.

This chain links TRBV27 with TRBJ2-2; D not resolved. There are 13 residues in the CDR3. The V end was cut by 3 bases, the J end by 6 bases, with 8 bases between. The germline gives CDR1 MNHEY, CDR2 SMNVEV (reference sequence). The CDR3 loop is CASSFSRPGELFF. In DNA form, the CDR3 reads TGTGCCAGCAGTTTTAGCCGGCCCGGGGAGCTGTTTTTT.

CDR3: CASSYSKAEAFF. CDR3 in DNA: TGTGCCAGCAGTTACTCGAAAGCGGAAGCTTTCTTT. V and J are TRBV6-6 and TRBJ1-1, with D hard to call. The ends were cut back, 0 bases at V and 8 bases at J, with 7 bases in the middle. This CDR3 is built from 12 residues. From germline, CDR1 is MNHNY and CDR2 SVGAGI (reference sequence).

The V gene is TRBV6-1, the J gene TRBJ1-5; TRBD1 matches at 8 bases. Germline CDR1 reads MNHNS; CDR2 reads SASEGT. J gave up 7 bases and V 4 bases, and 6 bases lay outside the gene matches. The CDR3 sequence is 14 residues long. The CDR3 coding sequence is TGTGCCAGCAGTGCCGACAGGGGCGGACAGCCCCAGCATTTT. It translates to CASSADRGGQPQHF.

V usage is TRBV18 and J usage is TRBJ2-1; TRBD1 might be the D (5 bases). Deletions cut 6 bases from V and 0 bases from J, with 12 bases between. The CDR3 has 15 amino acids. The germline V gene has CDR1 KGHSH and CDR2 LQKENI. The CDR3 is CASSPGFSSYNEQFF. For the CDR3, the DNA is TGTGCCAGCTCCCCAGGGTTTAGCTCCTACAATGAGCAGTTCTTC.

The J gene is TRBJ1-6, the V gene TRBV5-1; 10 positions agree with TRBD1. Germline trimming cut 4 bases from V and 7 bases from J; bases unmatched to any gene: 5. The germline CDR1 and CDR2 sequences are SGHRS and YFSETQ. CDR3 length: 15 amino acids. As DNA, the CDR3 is TGCGCCAGCAGCGACGACAGGGGGCTCAATTCACCCCTCCACTTT. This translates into CASSDDRGLNSPLHF.

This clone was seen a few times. The CDR3 loop is CASTWTSNSNQPQHF. DNA for the CDR3: TGTGCCAGCACCTGGACGTCAAATAGCAATCAGCCCCAGCATTTT. The V and J genes are TRBV6-1 and TRBJ1-5; D not resolved. The V and J ends lost 7 bases and 0 bases respectively, with 13 bases between them. CDR3 length equals 15 residues. Germline CDR1 and CDR2: MNHNS and SASEGT.

This CDR3 reads CATYMADKNTEAFF. CDR3 coding DNA: TGTGCCACCTATATGGCGGATAAGAACACTGAAGCTTTCTTT. The V call is TRBV6-5, the J call TRBJ1-1; D unclear. The CDR3 is 14 amino acids. The germline V and J ends were trimmed by 10 bases and 1 base, with 16 bases remaining between them. Germline V gene lookup returns CDR1 MNHEY and CDR2 SVGAGI.